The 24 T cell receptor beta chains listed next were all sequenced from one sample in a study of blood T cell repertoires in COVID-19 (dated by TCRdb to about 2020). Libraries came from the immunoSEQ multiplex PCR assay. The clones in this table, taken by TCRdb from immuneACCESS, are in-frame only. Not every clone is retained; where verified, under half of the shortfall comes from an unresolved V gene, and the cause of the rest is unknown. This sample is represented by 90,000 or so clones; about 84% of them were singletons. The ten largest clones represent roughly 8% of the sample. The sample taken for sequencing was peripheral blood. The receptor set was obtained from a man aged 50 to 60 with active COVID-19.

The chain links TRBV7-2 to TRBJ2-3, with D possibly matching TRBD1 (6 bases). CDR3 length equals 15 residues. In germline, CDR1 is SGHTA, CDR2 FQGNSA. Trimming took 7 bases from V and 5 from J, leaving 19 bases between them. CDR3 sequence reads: CASKFDRSTVDTQYF. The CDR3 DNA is TGTGCCAGCAAATTTGACAGGTCTACGGTAGATACGCAGTATTTT.

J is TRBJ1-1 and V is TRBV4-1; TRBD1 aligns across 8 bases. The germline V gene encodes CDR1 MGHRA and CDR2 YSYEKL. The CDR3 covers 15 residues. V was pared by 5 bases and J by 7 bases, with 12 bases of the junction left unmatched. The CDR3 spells CASSDTGGKSLEAFF. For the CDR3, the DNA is TGCGCCAGCAGCGACACAGGGGGAAAGTCTCTTGAAGCTTTCTTT.

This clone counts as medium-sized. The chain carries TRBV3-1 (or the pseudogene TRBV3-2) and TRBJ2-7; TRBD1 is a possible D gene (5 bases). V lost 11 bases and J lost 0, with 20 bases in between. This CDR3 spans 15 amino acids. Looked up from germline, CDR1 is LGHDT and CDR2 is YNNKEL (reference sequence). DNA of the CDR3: TGTGCCGCTTTAATATTTCCAGGGTTCTCCTACGAGCAGTACTTC. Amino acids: CAALIFPGFSYEQYF.

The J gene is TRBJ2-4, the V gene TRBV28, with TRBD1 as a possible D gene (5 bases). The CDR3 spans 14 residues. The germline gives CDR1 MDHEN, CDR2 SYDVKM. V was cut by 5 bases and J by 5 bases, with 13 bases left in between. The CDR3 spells CASSAPGMENIQYF. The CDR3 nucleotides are TGTGCCAGCAGTGCCCCAGGGATGGAAAACATTCAGTACTTC.

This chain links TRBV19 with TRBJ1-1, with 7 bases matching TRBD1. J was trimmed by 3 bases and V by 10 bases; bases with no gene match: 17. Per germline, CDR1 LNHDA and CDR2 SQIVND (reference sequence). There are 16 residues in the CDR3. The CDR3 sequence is CATKKRGQKGDTEAFF. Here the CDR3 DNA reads TGTGCCACAAAAAAAAGGGGGCAGAAGGGGGACACTGAAGCTTTCTTT.

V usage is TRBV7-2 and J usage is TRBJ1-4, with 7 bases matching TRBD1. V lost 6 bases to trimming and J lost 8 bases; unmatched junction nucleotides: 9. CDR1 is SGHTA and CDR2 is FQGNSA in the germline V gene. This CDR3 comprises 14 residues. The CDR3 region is CASRAGTDGEKLFF. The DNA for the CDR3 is TGTGCCAGCAGGGCCGGGACAGATGGCGAAAAACTGTTTTTT.

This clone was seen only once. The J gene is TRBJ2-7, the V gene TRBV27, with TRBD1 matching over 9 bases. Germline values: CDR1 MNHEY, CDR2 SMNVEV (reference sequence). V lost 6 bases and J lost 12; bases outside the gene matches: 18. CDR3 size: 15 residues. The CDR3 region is CASRDTRTGADSPYF. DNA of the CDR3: TGTGCCAGCAGAGATACCCGGACAGGGGCCGATTCGCCGTACTTC.

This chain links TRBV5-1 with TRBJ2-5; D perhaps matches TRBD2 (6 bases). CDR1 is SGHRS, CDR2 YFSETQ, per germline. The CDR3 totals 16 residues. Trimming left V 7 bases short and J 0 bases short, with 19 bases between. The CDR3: CASRSGDFGYQETQYF. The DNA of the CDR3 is TGCGCCAGCCGGTCGGGGGATTTCGGGTACCAAGAGACCCAGTACTTC.

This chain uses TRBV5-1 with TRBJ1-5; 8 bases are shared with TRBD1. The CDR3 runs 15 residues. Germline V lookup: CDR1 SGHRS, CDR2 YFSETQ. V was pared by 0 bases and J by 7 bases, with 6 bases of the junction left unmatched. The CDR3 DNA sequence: TGCGCCAGCAGCTTGGATACAGGGGGAGGCCAGCCCCAGCATTTT. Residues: CASSLDTGGGQPQHF.

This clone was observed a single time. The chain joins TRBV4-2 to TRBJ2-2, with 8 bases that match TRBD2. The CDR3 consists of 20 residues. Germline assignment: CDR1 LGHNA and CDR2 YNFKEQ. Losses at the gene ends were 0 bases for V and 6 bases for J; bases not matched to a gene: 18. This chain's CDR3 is CASSQERQIAGFTGSGELFF. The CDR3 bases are TGTGCCAGCAGCCAAGAAAGACAAATAGCGGGATTTACGGGGTCCGGGGAGCTGTTTTTT.

The CDR3, as DNA: TGTGCCAGCAGCCCCCGGGCGGGAGTCCCTCTCGGGGAGCTGTTTTTT. Its translation is CASSPRAGVPLGELFF. The chain has TRBV3-1 (or the pseudogene TRBV3-2) and TRBJ2-2; 7 bases match TRBD2. Germline CDR1 and CDR2: LGHDT and YNNKEL (reference sequence). V dropped 4 bases and J dropped 7; count of bases not matched to a gene: 12. The CDR3 spans 16 residues.

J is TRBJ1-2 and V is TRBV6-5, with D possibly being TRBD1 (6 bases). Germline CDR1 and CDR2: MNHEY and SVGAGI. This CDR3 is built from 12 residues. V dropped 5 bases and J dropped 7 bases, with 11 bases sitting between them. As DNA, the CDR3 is TGTGCCAGCAGTAGGGGGGGGACTGGCTACACCTTC. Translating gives CASSRGGTGYTF.

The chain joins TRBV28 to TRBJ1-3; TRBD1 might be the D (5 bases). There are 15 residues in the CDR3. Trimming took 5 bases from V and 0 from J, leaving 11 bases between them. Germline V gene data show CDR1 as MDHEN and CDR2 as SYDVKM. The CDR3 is CASSRQLRSGNTIYF. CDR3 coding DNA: TGTGCCAGCAGTAGACAGCTACGCTCTGGAAACACCATATATTTT.

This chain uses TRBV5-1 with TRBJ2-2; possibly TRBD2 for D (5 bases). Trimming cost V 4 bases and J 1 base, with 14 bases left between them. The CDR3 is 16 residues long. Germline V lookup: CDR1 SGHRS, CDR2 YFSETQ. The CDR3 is CASSGAAGLNTGELFF. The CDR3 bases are TGCGCCAGCAGCGGTGCGGCGGGTTTGAACACCGGGGAGCTGTTTTTT.

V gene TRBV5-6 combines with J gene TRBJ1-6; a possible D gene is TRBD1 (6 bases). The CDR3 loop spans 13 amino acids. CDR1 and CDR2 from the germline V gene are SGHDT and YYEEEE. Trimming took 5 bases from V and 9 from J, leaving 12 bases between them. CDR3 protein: CASRVQGSSPLHF. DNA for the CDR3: TGTGCCAGCAGGGTACAGGGCAGTTCACCCCTCCACTTT. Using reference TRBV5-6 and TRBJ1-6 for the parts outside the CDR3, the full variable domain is DAGVTQSPTHLIKTRGQQVTLRCSPKSGHDTVSWYQQALGQGPQFIFQYYEEEERQRGNFPDRFSGHQFPNYSSELNVNALLLGDSALYLCASRVQGSSPLHFGNGTRLTVT.

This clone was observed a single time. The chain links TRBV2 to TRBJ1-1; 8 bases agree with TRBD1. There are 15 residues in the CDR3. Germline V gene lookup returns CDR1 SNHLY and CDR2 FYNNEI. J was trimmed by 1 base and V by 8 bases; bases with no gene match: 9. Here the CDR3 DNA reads TGTGCCAGCTCAGGGTGGACAGGGAGGAACACTGAAGCTTTCTTT. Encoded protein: CASSGWTGRNTEAFF.

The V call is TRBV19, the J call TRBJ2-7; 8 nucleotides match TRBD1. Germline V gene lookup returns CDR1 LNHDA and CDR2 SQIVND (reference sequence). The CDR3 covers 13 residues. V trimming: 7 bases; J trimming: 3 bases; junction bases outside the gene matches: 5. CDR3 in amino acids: CASKEQGDYEQYF. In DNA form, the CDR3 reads TGTGCCAGTAAAGAACAGGGGGACTACGAGCAGTACTTC.

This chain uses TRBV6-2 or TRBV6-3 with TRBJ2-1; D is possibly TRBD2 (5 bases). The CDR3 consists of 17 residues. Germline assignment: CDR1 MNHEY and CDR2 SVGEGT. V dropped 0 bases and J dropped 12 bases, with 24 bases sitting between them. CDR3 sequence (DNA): TGTGCCAGCAGTTACTCGAACTTACCGATTGAGGGTACGGGGCAGTTCTTC. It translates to CASSYSNLPIEGTGQFF.

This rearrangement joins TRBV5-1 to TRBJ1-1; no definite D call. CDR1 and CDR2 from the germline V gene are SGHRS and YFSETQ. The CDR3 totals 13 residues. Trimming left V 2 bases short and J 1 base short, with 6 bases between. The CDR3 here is CASSLRENTEAFF. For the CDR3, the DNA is TGCGCCAGCAGCTTACGGGAGAACACTGAAGCTTTCTTT.

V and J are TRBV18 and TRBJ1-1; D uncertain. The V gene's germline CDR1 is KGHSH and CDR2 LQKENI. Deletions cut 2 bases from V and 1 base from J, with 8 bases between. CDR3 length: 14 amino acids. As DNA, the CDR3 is TGTGCCAGCTCACCAGCGACAAAGAACACTGAAGCTTTCTTT. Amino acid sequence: CASSPATKNTEAFF.

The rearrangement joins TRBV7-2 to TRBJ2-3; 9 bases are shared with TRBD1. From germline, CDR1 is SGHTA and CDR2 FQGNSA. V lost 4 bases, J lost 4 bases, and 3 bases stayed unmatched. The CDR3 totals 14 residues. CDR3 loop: CASSSDRGADTQYF. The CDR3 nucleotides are TGTGCCAGCAGCTCAGACAGGGGGGCAGATACGCAGTATTTT.

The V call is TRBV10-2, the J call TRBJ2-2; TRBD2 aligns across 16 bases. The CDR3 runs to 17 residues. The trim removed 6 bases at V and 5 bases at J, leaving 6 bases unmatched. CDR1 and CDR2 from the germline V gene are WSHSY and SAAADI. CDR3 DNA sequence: TGCGCCAGCAGGAGGGGACTAGCGGGGGGGATGACCGGGGAGCTGTTTTTT. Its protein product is CASRRGLAGGMTGELFF.

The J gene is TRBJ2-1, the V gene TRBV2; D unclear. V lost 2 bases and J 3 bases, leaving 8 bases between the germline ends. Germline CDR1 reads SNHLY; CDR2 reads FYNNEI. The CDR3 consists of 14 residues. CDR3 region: CASSERAIYNEQFF. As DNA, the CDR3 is TGTGCCAGCAGTGAACGTGCTATCTACAATGAGCAGTTCTTC. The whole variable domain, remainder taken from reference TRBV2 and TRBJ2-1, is EPEVTQTPSHQVTQMGQEVILRCVPISNHLYFYWYRQILGQKVEFLVSFYNNEISEKSEIFDDQFSVERPDGSNFTLKIRSTKLEDSAMYFCASSERAIYNEQFFGPGTRLTVL.

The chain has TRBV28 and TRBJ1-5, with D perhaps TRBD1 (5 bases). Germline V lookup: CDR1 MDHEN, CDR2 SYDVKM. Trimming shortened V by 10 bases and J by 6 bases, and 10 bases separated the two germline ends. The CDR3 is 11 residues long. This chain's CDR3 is CATQGGQPQHF. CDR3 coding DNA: TGTGCCACCCAGGGTGGTCAGCCCCAGCATTTT.